This entry lists 21 T cell receptor beta chains sequenced from one sample in a study of regulatory T cells in long-lasting Graves disease. Time point here: persistent/refractory GD, antithyroid drugs over 5 years with positive TRAb. Following extraction of RNA from PBMCs, that RNA was used to make the TCR library. For TCR beta, libraries came from iRepertoire HTBI primers and Arm-PCR of CDR3 regions. TCRdb recomputed calls from the multiplex PCR reads with MiXCR, one row per CDR3 protein. The data hold fewer than 450,000 distinct CDR3 sequences, with less than 25% observed a single time. Sequencing was performed on peripheral blood mononuclear cells (PBMCs), taken when the disease was refractory, from a patient treated with antithyroid drugs. These receptors all come from a female donor with Graves disease.

The rearrangement joins TRBV15 to TRBJ2-1; maybe TRBD2 (6 bases). Deletions cut 0 bases from V and 10 bases from J, with 10 bases between. Germline lookup yields CDR1 LNHNV and CDR2 YYDKDF (reference sequence). This CDR3 region has 13 residues. In DNA, the CDR3 is TGTGCCACCAGCAGAGACACCGCGGGGGAGCAGTTCTTC. Residues: CATSRDTAGEQFF. Drawing the rest from reference TRBV15 and TRBJ2-1, the complete variable domain is DAMVIQNPRYQVTQFGKPVTLSCSQTLNHNVMYWYQQKSSQAPKLLFHYYDKDFNNEADTPDNFQSRRPNTSFCFLDIRSPGLGDTAMYLCATSRDTAGEQFFGPGTRLTVL.

The rearrangement links TRBV20-1 to TRBJ1-1; a weak D match, TRBD1 (5 bases). V lost 0 bases and J lost 9, with 23 bases in between. This CDR3 is 16 amino acids long. The germline CDR1 and CDR2 sequences are DFQATT and SNEGSKA (reference sequence). The DNA of the CDR3 is TGCAGTGCTAGAGACCGGAGAAAAGGGACCGAGGGAAAAGCTTTCTTT. It translates to CSARDRRKGTEGKAFF.

This clonotype was observed a few times. V usage is TRBV11-2 and J usage is TRBJ2-7, with 7 bases that match TRBD1. The germline gives CDR1 SGHAT, CDR2 FQNNGV. Trimming cost V 5 bases and J 1 base; bases outside gene matches: 14. This CDR3 contains 17 residues. The CDR3: CASSPGQLGTLSYEQYF. The CDR3, as DNA: TGTGCCAGCAGCCCGGGACAGCTAGGAACTTTATCCTACGAGCAGTACTTC.

There are many counts of this clonotype. CDR3 protein: CASRPTGDTGELFF. CDR3 nucleotides: TGTGCCAGCAGACCGACAGGGGACACCGGGGAGCTGTTTTTT. The genes are TRBV11-1 and TRBJ2-2, with TRBD1 matching over 8 bases. Trimming at V came to 6 bases and at J to 3 bases, leaving 3 bases not matched to a gene. The germline V gene encodes CDR1 SGHAT and CDR2 FQDESV (reference sequence). CDR3 length: 14 amino acids.

The V call is TRBV19, the J call TRBJ1-5; the D gene is possibly TRBD1 (6 bases). Germline V CDR1 and CDR2: LNHDA, SQIVND (reference sequence). V was shortened by 4 bases and J by 0 bases, with 10 bases between the two germline ends. This CDR3 has 15 residues. The CDR3 protein is CASSTGAYSNQPQHF. The CDR3 DNA reads as TGTGCCAGTAGTACGGGGGCATATAGCAATCAGCCCCAGCATTTT.

This chain links TRBV7-9 with TRBJ2-3; the match to TRBD2 covers 7 bases. Trimming removed 1 base from V and 3 bases from J; junction bases left unmatched: 7. This CDR3 region has 16 residues. Germline CDR1 reads SEHNR; CDR2 reads FQNEAQ (reference sequence). This CDR3 is CASSLEGGRETDTQYF. The CDR3 DNA follows: TGTGCCAGCAGCTTAGAGGGCGGGAGAGAAACAGATACGCAGTATTTT.

Only a few counts were recorded for this clonotype. This chain links TRBV19 with TRBJ2-7; 7 nucleotides line up with TRBD2. The germline V gene has CDR1 LNHDA and CDR2 SQIVND (reference sequence). The J segment lost 4 bases and the V segment lost 8 bases, leaving 2 bases of the junction unmatched. This CDR3 has 11 amino acids. Written as DNA, the CDR3 is TGTGCCAGTCGGGGGGTATACGAGCAGTACTTC. Its translation: CASRGVYEQYF. Filled out from reference TRBV19 and TRBJ2-7, the complete variable domain reads DGGITQSPKYLFRKEGQNVTLSCEQNLNHDAMYWYRQDPGQGLRLIYYSQIVNDFQKGDIAEGYSVSREKKESFPLTVTSAQKNPTAFYLCASRGVYEQYFGPGTRLTVT.

This clonotype came up many times. V usage is TRBV29-1 and J usage is TRBJ1-5, with a tentative D call TRBD1 (5 bases). The CDR3 consists of 14 residues. V was pared by 6 bases and J by 0 bases, with 12 bases between. CDR1 SQVTM and CDR2 ANQGSEA come from the germline V gene. The DNA for the CDR3 is TGCAGCGTGCTCCAGGGAAATAGCAATCAGCCCCAGCATTTT. Residues: CSVLQGNSNQPQHF. Using reference TRBV29-1 and TRBJ1-5 for the parts outside the CDR3, the full variable domain is SAVISQKPSRDICQRGTSLTIQCQVDSQVTMMFWYRQQPGQSLTLIATANQGSEATYESGFVIDKFPISRPNLTFSTLTVSNMSPEDSSIYLCSVLQGNSNQPQHFGDGTRLSIL.

The sample holds many counts of this clonotype. The V gene is TRBV15, the J gene TRBJ1-6; 8 nucleotides match TRBD1. This CDR3 contains 14 residues. V lost 6 bases, J lost 5 bases, and 3 bases stayed unmatched. Germline CDR1 and CDR2: LNHNV and YYDKDF (reference sequence). The CDR3 region is CATSRGQDNSPLHF. DNA of the CDR3: TGTGCCACCAGTAGGGGACAGGATAATTCACCCCTCCACTTT.

In this sample, this clonotype turned up many times. This rearrangement joins TRBV6-1 to TRBJ1-4, with unresolved D. V lost 2 bases and J lost 4, with 11 bases in between. CDR1 MNHNS and CDR2 SASEGT come from the germline V gene. CDR3 length equals 15 residues. The chain's CDR3 is CASSERRTDNEKLFF. The CDR3 region has the DNA TGTGCCAGCAGTGAACGGAGGACCGATAATGAAAAACTGTTTTTT.

This clonotype was observed at least ten times. The J gene is TRBJ2-7, the V gene TRBV6-5; D possibly corresponds to TRBD1 (5 bases). V lost 0 bases and J 5 bases, leaving 14 bases between the germline ends. The V gene's germline CDR1 is MNHEY and CDR2 SVGAGI. This CDR3 contains 15 residues. The CDR3 here is CASSYSGLVSHEQYF. The CDR3 DNA is TGTGCCAGCAGTTACTCGGGGCTAGTTTCCCACGAGCAGTACTTC.

This clonotype appeared a few times. V usage is TRBV30 and J usage is TRBJ1-1; D unclear. Trimming removed 2 bases at V and 8 bases at J, with 9 bases between. The CDR3 is 11 amino acids. Germline CDR1 GTSNPN, CDR2 SVGIG (reference sequence). CDR3 loop: CAWSISDEAFF. DNA of the CDR3: TGTGCCTGGAGTATATCGGACGAAGCTTTCTTT.

The sample holds many counts of this clonotype. V is TRBV6-4 and J is TRBJ1-1; D gene ambiguous. The germline gives CDR1 MRHNA, CDR2 SNTAGT. V was trimmed by 3 bases and J by 1 base, leaving 6 bases between them. The CDR3 has 13 amino acids. DNA for the CDR3: TGTGCCAGCAGTGAAATCCCGAACACTGAAGCTTTCTTT. This encodes CASSEIPNTEAFF.

As to this clonotype: This may stem from a read error, because a much larger clone lies one nucleotide away. V and J are TRBV6-9 and TRBJ2-5; D is uncertain. The germline V gene has CDR1 MNHGY and CDR2 SVAAGI. The CDR3 contains 11 residues. The CDR3 spells CSSSSLETQYF. CDR3 in DNA: TGTTCCAGCAGTTCCCTAGAGACCCAGTACTTC.

This chain connects TRBV14 to TRBJ2-4; D is tentatively TRBD1 or TRBD2 (5 bases each). V lost 0 bases, J lost 0 bases, and 33 bases lay in between. Germline assignment: CDR1 SGHDN and CDR2 FVKESK. The CDR3 is 24 amino acids. The CDR3 nucleotides read TGTGCCAGCAGCCAAGATCCGGCTTTCACCGAACAAACGGGACCTCACTTAGCCAAAAACATTCAGTACTTC. It specifies CASSQDPAFTEQTGPHLAKNIQYF.

Many counts were recorded for this clonotype. The chain combines TRBV29-1 with TRBJ2-7; possibly TRBD2 for D (5 bases). Looked up from germline, CDR1 is SQVTM and CDR2 is ANQGSEA. This CDR3 is 13 amino acids long. Trimming took off 4 bases at V and 2 bases at J, with 12 bases between the two ends. The chain's CDR3 is CSVAPGGTYEQYF. CDR3 in DNA: TGCAGCGTTGCCCCAGGAGGTACCTACGAGCAGTACTTC.

This clonotype was seen a handful of times. This sequence joins TRBV5-5 and TRBJ2-7; no definite D call. The CDR3 runs to 15 residues. Germline CDR1 reads SGHKS; CDR2 reads YYEKEE (reference sequence). V lost 4 bases and J lost 2, with 16 bases in between. The CDR3 DNA is TGTGCCAGCAGCCCAGGACCTACAGCGCCCTACGAGCAGTACTTC. Its protein product is CASSPGPTAPYEQYF.

This clonotype has more than one count but fewer than ten. This rearrangement joins TRBV20-1 to TRBJ1-4, with D possibly matching TRBD1 (6 bases). Trimming shortened V by 0 bases and J by 8 bases, and 16 bases separated the two germline ends. CDR3 size: 15 residues. Germline V lookup: CDR1 DFQATT, CDR2 SNEGSKA (reference sequence). DNA for the CDR3: TGCAGTGCTAGAGATCGAGGGGGATCTGGAGAAAAACTGTTTTTT. The encoded protein is CSARDRGGSGEKLFF.

The rearrangement uses TRBV20-1 and TRBJ2-7, with 8 bases fitting TRBD1. CDR3 size: 14 residues. The J segment lost 10 bases and the V segment lost 3 bases, leaving 14 bases of the junction unmatched. Looked up from germline, CDR1 is DFQATT and CDR2 is SNEGSKA (reference sequence). The CDR3 loop is CSASARGRQESQYF. CDR3 in DNA: TGCAGTGCTAGCGCCAGGGGGCGTCAGGAGTCCCAGTACTTC.

The table lists this clonotype with many counts. This rearrangement joins TRBV12-3 or TRBV12-4 to TRBJ2-7; the D is unclear. This CDR3 has 12 amino acids. V lost 0 bases and J 7 bases, leaving 7 bases between the germline ends. CDR3 residues: CASSLARKEQYF. In nucleotides, the CDR3 is TGTGCCAGCAGTTTAGCCCGTAAGGAGCAGTACTTC.

The chain recombines TRBV7-2 with TRBJ1-1; 7 nucleotides match TRBD1. From germline, CDR1 is SGHTA and CDR2 FQGNSA. J was trimmed by 1 base and V by 5 bases; bases with no gene match: 16. The CDR3 spans 18 residues. The CDR3 here is CASSTDHPLTGPNTEAFF. The DNA for the CDR3 is TGTGCCAGCAGCACCGATCACCCCTTGACAGGGCCGAACACTGAAGCTTTCTTT.